This entry concerns a single T cell receptor (beta chain). Its antigen is undetermined. These data are taken from a study of T cell responses to AZD1222 COVID-19 vaccine. Findings of the study overall: Repertoire sampling happened only post peak T cell response. In a largely white British group with more females than males, clonal diversity was possibly underestimated. The study found Spike-specific TCR breadth and depth rose after two AZD1222 doses.

Trimming removed 1 base from V and 6 bases from J; junction bases left unmatched: 10. Germline V gene sequence: CDR1 SGHTA, CDR2 FQGNSA. The CDR3 sequence is 16 residues long. Sequencing was performed with immunoSEQ multiplex PCR; in TCRdb, only in-frame clones are kept and a portion is missing. Among approximately 50,000 clones listed, about 88% were seen once. The TCR sequence derives from an adult who received the AZD1222 COVID-19 vaccine. The specimen comprised peripheral blood, sampled 28 days after the second AZD1222 dose. The chain joins TRBV7-2 to TRBJ2-5; 8 positions agree with TRBD1. CDR3 DNA: TGTGCCAGCAGCTTAGACCCAGGACAGGGTAGACAGACCCAGTACTTC. This sequence encodes CASSLDPGQGRQTQYF.